The 20 T cell receptor beta chains given below trace back to one sample, sequenced in a study of spatial heterogeneity in lung cancer (dated by TCRdb to the late 2010s). The label giving this sample's time point can be read as: sample taken at primary tumor resection. Library prep was done by 5' RACE. Sequencing instrument: NextSeq 500. TCRdb took the public reads, trimmed them with fastp at Q25, ran MiXCR for clone calling and kept in-frame beta chains. Identical CDR3 proteins give one entry, which carries the most common genes and DNA. The sample table shows around 14,000 distinct CDR3 sequences, and about 3.6% are seen once. The ten largest clones capture approximately 9% of the sample. The sample consisted of normal lung tissue next to the tumor, taken at surgery. The receptors were sampled from a male donor with early-stage non-small cell lung cancer.

This clonotype was seen ten or more times. The library was built for alpha chains, so this beta chain is an off-target read and its size means little. The V call is TRBV11-1, the J call TRBJ2-7; D might be TRBD1 (6 bases). CDR1 and CDR2 from the germline V gene are SGHAT and FQDESV (reference sequence). Trimming stripped 1 base from V and 9 bases from J, with 25 bases between. The CDR3 runs to 17 residues. The CDR3 coding sequence is TGTGCCAGCAGCTTAGGAACCCAGGGACATATGTCTTTTGGGCAGTACTTC. Amino acids: CASSLGTQGHMSFGQYF. The full variable domain, completed using reference TRBV11-1 and TRBJ2-7, is EAEVAQSPRYKITEKSQAVAFWCDPISGHATLYWYRQILGQGPELLVQFQDESVVDDSQLPKDRFSAERLKGVDSTLKIQPAELGDSAMYLCASSLGTQGHMSFGQYFGPGTRLTVT.

The table lists this clonotype with many counts. Because this beta chain is a stray read in a library intended to capture alpha chains, its abundance should not be given much weight. The chain recombines TRBV12-3 or TRBV12-4 with TRBJ1-5, with D tentatively TRBD1 (6 bases). V was shortened by 8 bases and J by 3 bases, with 11 bases between the two germline ends. The CDR3 has 13 amino acids. The CDR3 here is CASLGQPNQPQHF. The CDR3 DNA sequence: TGTGCCAGCCTTGGACAGCCCAATCAGCCCCAGCATTTT.

This clonotype was seen at least ten times. The library was designed around alpha chains, so this beta chain is a stray read whose abundance carries little weight. This chain joins TRBV11-2 and TRBJ1-1; D uncertain. The CDR3 covers 13 residues. The V and J ends lost 1 base and 6 bases respectively, with 9 bases between them. Germline V gene lookup returns CDR1 SGHAT and CDR2 FQNNGV. In DNA form, the CDR3 reads TGTGCCAGCAGCTTAGTAGAGGGCGCTGAAGCTTTCTTT. It translates to CASSLVEGAEAFF.

This clonotype was seen at least ten times. This beta chain is off target for a library built for alpha chains, so its abundance means little. The chain recombines TRBV30 with TRBJ1-6, with D unclear. Trimming took off 3 bases at V and 5 bases at J, with 8 bases between the two ends. This CDR3 spans 13 amino acids. CDR1 is GTSNPN and CDR2 is SVGIG in the germline V gene (reference sequence). CDR3 in amino acids: CAWSETDNSPLHF. DNA of the CDR3: TGTGCCTGGAGCGAAACAGATAATTCACCCCTCCACTTT.

This clonotype was observed many times. Little can be read into the size of this beta chain, an off-target read in a library designed for alpha chains. DNA of the CDR3: TGTGCCAGCAGCGTAGTAGGTATCACCGGGGAGCTGTTTTTT. Translated, it gives CASSVVGITGELFF. The V call is TRBV9, the J call TRBJ2-2; D unresolved. The CDR3 runs 14 residues. With 0 bases removed from V and 4 bases from J, the gap between germline ends came to 7 bases. The germline V gene has CDR1 SGDLS and CDR2 YYNGEE.

This clonotype was found many times. Because the library targeted alpha chains, this beta chain is an off-target read whose size means little. The rearrangement uses TRBV5-1 and TRBJ2-7; 8 bases agree with TRBD2. The CDR3 has 14 amino acids. CDR1 is SGHRS, CDR2 YFSETQ, per germline. Trimming at V came to 4 bases and at J to 1 base, leaving 4 bases not matched to a gene. CDR3 protein: CASSRRGESYEQYF. CDR3 nucleotides: TGCGCCAGCAGCCGGCGGGGGGAGTCCTACGAGCAGTACTTC.

This clonotype is medium-sized within its sample. Found in a library prepared for alpha chains, this beta chain is an off-target read, and its abundance has little meaning. V usage is TRBV3-2 and J usage is TRBJ2-3; TRBD1 is taken as the D call from the table, unchecked against the DNA. TRBV3-2 is marked as a pseudogene. This CDR3 has 16 residues. The CDR3 is CASSQPPGLARDTQYF. Here the CDR3 DNA reads TGTGCCAGCAGCCAACCCCCGGGACTAGCTAGAGATACGCAGTATTTT.

This clonotype is medium-sized by share. As an off-target read in a library built for alpha chains, this beta chain has a frequency of little significance. This sequence joins TRBV6-2 or TRBV6-3 and TRBJ1-1; a possible D gene is TRBD1 (5 bases). V lost 2 bases and J 1 base, leaving 8 bases between the germline ends. The germline gives CDR1 MNHEY, CDR2 SVGEGT. The CDR3 loop spans 14 amino acids. Here the CDR3 reads CASSYRGPNTEAFF. CDR3 sequence (DNA): TGTGCCAGCAGTTACCGGGGACCGAACACTGAAGCTTTCTTT.

This clonotype was found many times. This beta chain slipped into a library made for alpha chains as a stray read, so its size is not meaningful. The chain carries TRBV7-3 and TRBJ1-1; D ambiguous. Trimming shortened V by 1 base and J by 1 base, and 4 bases separated the two germline ends. The CDR3 spans 13 residues. From germline, CDR1 is SGHTA and CDR2 FQGTGA. This CDR3 reads CASSLNGNTEAFF. For the CDR3, the DNA is TGTGCCAGCAGCTTAAATGGGAACACTGAAGCTTTCTTT. Full variable domain (outside the CDR3, taken from reference TRBV7-3 and TRBJ1-1): GAGVSQTPSNKVTEKGKYVELRCDPISGHTALYWYRQSLGQGPEFLIYFQGTGAADDSGLPNDRFFAVRPEGSVSTLKIQRTERGDSAVYLCASSLNGNTEAFFGQGTRLTVV.

This clonotype qualifies as medium-sized. This beta chain appears as a stray read in a library generated for alpha chains; its size is not informative. The genes are TRBV6-2 or TRBV6-3 and TRBJ1-1; the D gene is possibly TRBD1 (5 bases). CDR1 is MNHEY and CDR2 is SVGEGT in the germline V gene. The length of the CDR3 is 13 residues. Trimming removed 6 bases from V and 6 bases from J, with 14 bases in between. The CDR3 reads CASRRRGGAEAFF. CDR3 DNA: TGTGCCAGCAGGAGACGGGGAGGGGCTGAAGCTTTCTTT.

This clonotype was picked up many times. In a library made to pick up alpha chains, this beta chain is a stray read with a size that means little. The V call is TRBV28, the J call TRBJ2-7, with 7 bases that match TRBD1. The V gene end was trimmed by 6 bases and the J gene end by 5 bases; junction bases not matched to a gene: 13. CDR1 is MDHEN and CDR2 is SYDVKM in the germline V gene. CDR3 length equals 15 residues. The CDR3 here is CASRLPSGGSHEQYF. CDR3 sequence (DNA): TGTGCCAGCAGGTTACCGTCAGGGGGTTCTCACGAGCAGTACTTC.

This clonotype was observed at least ten times. This beta chain is a stray sequence in a library constructed for alpha chains; its clone size is not meaningful. V usage is TRBV20-1 and J usage is TRBJ2-7; 10 bases map to TRBD2. This CDR3 spans 14 amino acids. The junction had 8 bases not matched to a gene; V was cut back by 6 bases and J by 3 bases. Germline V gene data show CDR1 as DFQATT and CDR2 as SNEGSKA (reference sequence). CDR3 coding DNA: TGCAGTGCAGTACTAGCGGGACCAAACTACGAGCAGTACTTC. Encoded protein: CSAVLAGPNYEQYF.

This clonotype has ten or more counts. This beta chain is an off-target read within a library intended for alpha chains, so its frequency means little. The V and J genes are TRBV10-3 and TRBJ1-2; a weak D match, TRBD1 (6 bases). Germline CDR1 and CDR2: ENHRY and SYGVKD. CDR3 size: 18 residues. V was clipped by 2 bases and J by 0 bases, with 19 bases between them. The CDR3 DNA sequence: TGTGCCATCAGTGAGGGCCTCAAGGGGGACCGTACTAACTATGGCTACACCTTC. It translates to CAISEGLKGDRTNYGYTF.

Many counts were recorded for this clonotype. As an off-target read in a library built for alpha chains, this beta chain has a frequency of little significance. The rearrangement joins TRBV5-5 to TRBJ2-1, with 8 bases lining up with TRBD2. CDR1 and CDR2 (germline): SGHKS, YYEKEE (reference sequence). The V gene end was trimmed by 2 bases and the J gene end by 8 bases; junction bases not matched to a gene: 6. The length of the CDR3 is 14 residues. As DNA, the CDR3 is TGTGCCAGCAGCTTATTAGCGGGAATGTATGAGCAGTTCTTC. This sequence encodes CASSLLAGMYEQFF.

In this sample, this clonotype turned up many times. This beta chain slipped into a library made for alpha chains as a stray read, so its size is not meaningful. The chain has TRBV20-1 and TRBJ2-7; D unresolved. CDR1 and CDR2 from the germline V gene are DFQATT and SNEGSKA (reference sequence). V dropped 0 bases and J dropped 0 bases, with 12 bases sitting between them. CDR3 size: 15 residues. CDR3 nucleotides: TGCAGTGCTAGAGACCCTTTAGTGGGCTCCTACGAGCAGTACTTC. Translation gives CSARDPLVGSYEQYF.

In its sample, this clonotype was seen many times. The library was prepared for alpha chains; this beta chain is a stray read, so its frequency means little. The chain links TRBV5-1 to TRBJ1-5; D unresolved. V was cut by 5 bases and J by 3 bases, with 9 bases left in between. The V gene's germline CDR1 is SGHRS and CDR2 YFSETQ. The CDR3 loop spans 13 amino acids. The DNA of the CDR3 is TGCGCCAGCAGGCTTGGGGACAATCAGCCCCAGCATTTT. As protein: CASRLGDNQPQHF.

There are many counts of this clonotype. Little can be read into the size of this beta chain, an off-target read in a library designed for alpha chains. V usage is TRBV4-1 and J usage is TRBJ1-5; unclear D gene. The CDR3 runs 13 residues. The V end was cut by 0 bases, the J end by 9 bases, with 9 bases between. Germline assignment: CDR1 MGHRA and CDR2 YSYEKL. CDR3 sequence (DNA): TGCGCCAGCAGCCAAGACCCACTGGGGCCCCAGCATTTT. Amino acid sequence: CASSQDPLGPQHF.

This clonotype has at least ten counts. The library was designed around alpha chains, so this beta chain is a stray read whose abundance carries little weight. The genes are TRBV24-1 and TRBJ2-6; the D is unclear. The germline V gene has CDR1 KGHDR and CDR2 SFDVKD. V gave up 7 bases and J gave up 1 base, with 13 bases separating them. CDR3 length: 16 residues. CDR3 nucleotide sequence: TGTGCCACCAGCTCATCGTCACTATCTGGGGCCAACGTCCTGACTTTC. Protein: CATSSSSLSGANVLTF.

This clonotype was detected ten times or more. Found in a library prepared for alpha chains, this beta chain is an off-target read, and its abundance has little meaning. This sequence joins TRBV6-6 and TRBJ2-7; 8 nucleotides agree with TRBD1. This CDR3 is built from 15 residues. Germline V gives CDR1 MNHNY, CDR2 SVGAGI (reference sequence). The junction had 7 bases not matched to a gene; V was cut back by 5 bases and J by 1 base. The CDR3 bases are TGTGCCAGCAGTCCAGGGGGCGCGTCGTCCTACGAGCAGTACTTC. It is translated as CASSPGGASSYEQYF.

Many counts were recorded for this clonotype. Since the library was made to target alpha chains, this beta chain is a stray read and its abundance is not meaningful. V usage is TRBV5-1 and J usage is TRBJ1-2, with a weak D call TRBD1 (5 bases). V was trimmed by 4 bases and J by 2 bases, leaving 9 bases between them. This CDR3 spans 13 amino acids. Germline CDR1 reads SGHRS; CDR2 reads YFSETQ. This chain's CDR3 is CASSPDTNYGYTF. The CDR3 coding sequence is TGCGCCAGCAGCCCGGACACCAACTATGGCTACACCTTC.